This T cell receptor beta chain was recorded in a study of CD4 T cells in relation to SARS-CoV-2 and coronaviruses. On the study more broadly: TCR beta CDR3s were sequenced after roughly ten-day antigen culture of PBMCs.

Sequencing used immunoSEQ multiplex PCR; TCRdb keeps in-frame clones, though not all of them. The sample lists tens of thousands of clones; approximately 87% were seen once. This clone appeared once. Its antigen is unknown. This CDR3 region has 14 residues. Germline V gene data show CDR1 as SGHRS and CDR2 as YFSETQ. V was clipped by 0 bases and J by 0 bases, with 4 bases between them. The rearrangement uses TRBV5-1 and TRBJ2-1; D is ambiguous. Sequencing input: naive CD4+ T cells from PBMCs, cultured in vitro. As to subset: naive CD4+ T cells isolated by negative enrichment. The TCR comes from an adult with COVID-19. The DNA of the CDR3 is TGCGCCAGCAGCTTGGATCCCTCCTACAATGAGCAGTTCTTC. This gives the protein CASSLDPSYNEQFF. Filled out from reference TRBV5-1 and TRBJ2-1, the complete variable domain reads KAGVTQTPRYLIKTRGQQVTLSCSPISGHRSVSWYQQTPGQGLQFLFEYFSETQRNKGNFPGRFSGRQFSNSRSEMNVSTLELGDSALYLCASSLDPSYNEQFFGPGTRLTVL.